This T cell receptor (beta chain) was recovered during a study of blood T cell repertoires in COVID-19. The wider study: COVID-19 samples from acute and convalescent phases originated in the United States, Italy and Spain. Sample material is recorded as cDNA or gDNA derived from T cells, B-cell-depleted T cells, or PBMCs.

Trimming removed 0 bases at V and 8 bases at J, with 7 bases between. CDR3 length equals 13 residues. In germline, CDR1 is WNHNN, CDR2 SYGVQD (reference sequence). Study processing details: Researchers report that nucleated cell counts were estimated from reference gene primer amplification. Assay used: immunoSEQ multiplex PCR; TCRdb lists only in-frame clones, some missing. V and J calls and clone size are copied from that table; D and trimming were computed from the DNA. This sample has under 300,000 clones, with around 90% found just once. The chain uses TRBV10-1 and TRBJ1-4; tentatively, D is TRBD1 (5 bases). The TCR was taken from a woman between 25 and 40 years old with acute or convalescent COVID-19. The sample comprised peripheral blood. The CDR3 region is CASSESGVEKLFF. The CDR3 DNA follows: TGCGCCAGCAGTGAGTCAGGGGTCGAAAAACTGTTTTTT.